Many counts were recorded for the clone carrying this TCR beta chain. The data are from a study of blood T cells in healthy people across ages. Together with a sample-barcoded 5' primer, a J-beta primer mix was included in a second PCR lasting about 6 to 11 cycles. MiXCR, run by TCRdb on the 5' RACE reads, gives a single entry per CDR3 protein. This table holds approximately 790,000 distinct CDR3 sequences, around 62% found once. The sample comprised blood. The TCR originated in a man in his thirties or forties in good health.

CDR3 sequence: CASSQDIRKEETQYF. The CDR3 nucleotides read TGCGCCAGCAGCCAAGATATCCGAAAGGAAGAGACCCAGTACTTC. The chain recombines TRBV4-3 with TRBJ2-5; no clear D gene. Trimming removed 0 bases at V and 3 bases at J, with 11 bases between. This CDR3 spans 15 amino acids. CDR1 and CDR2 from the germline V gene are LGHNA and YSLEER.